The clone carrying this T cell receptor (beta chain) showed up many times. The antigen remains unidentified. This sample is drawn from a study of T-cell memory formation after mild COVID-19. Looking at the study overall: Across donors, TCR clusters were largely donor specific. General study results and limits: Cross-reactive memory apparently joined, as some responding clones appeared in pre-infection memory.

Via MiXCR, TCRdb re-called the 5' RACE reads, giving one row per CDR3 protein. The sample shows 350,000 or so distinct CDR3 sequences, about 21% of them seen only once. This CDR3 region has 13 residues. The V segment lost 10 bases and the J segment 8 bases; nucleotides outside the gene matches: 8. Germline loops: CDR1 MGHDK, CDR2 SYGVNS. The sample was PBMCs or a T cell subset sorted from them (not recorded which). This rearrangement joins TRBV25-1 to TRBJ2-4; 10 bases are shared with TRBD2. The source is an adult woman who had mild COVID-19 (a few samples of this study predate the infection). Cell type and time point are not known. The CDR3: CATSSGGWDIQYF. Written as DNA, the CDR3 is TGTGCCACATCTAGCGGGGGCTGGGACATTCAGTACTTC.